This T cell receptor (beta chain) was sequenced in a study of tissue T cells after allogeneic stem cell transplantation. Sequencing of TCRbeta CDR3 at survey depth gave sequences and template counts. Data came from immunoSEQ multiplex PCR; TCRdb stores just in-frame clones and leaves some out. The sample yields around 600 clones, roughly 68% seen once. Concerning this clone: Its matching antigen is unknown. Mouse gene names and germline throughout. The read terminates 1 residue before the CDR3 end, so the remaining end is supplied by the germline J gene. Other DNA sequences of this sample code for an identical CDR3.

The CDR3 covers 15 residues. The germline V gene has CDR1 NNHNN and CDR2 SYGAGS (reference sequence). With 2 bases clipped from V and 3 bases from J, the junction kept 4 bases outside the gene matches. Study conclusions and caveats: Few T cell clones were shared across patients, but motif clusters showed tissue-specific shared signatures. Blood and spleen captured only part of the tissue TCR repertoire. Some tissue clones might be persisting host cells; their alloreactivity or antigen specificity was not determined.

The clonotype originates from a female BALB/c mouse in good health. These mice share the MHC haplotype H2-d. The sequenced sample was liver tissue. This chain uses TRBV13-2 with TRBJ2-3; TRBD1 matches 9 bases. CDR3 residues: CASGERDRVAETLYF. Partial CDR3 DNA: TGTGCCAGCGGTGAAAGGGACAGGGTCGCAGAAACGCTGTAT.